This T cell receptor (beta chain) comes out of a study of blood T cell repertoires in COVID-19. CDR1 is SGHVS and CDR2 is FNYEAQ in the germline V gene. This CDR3 is 13 amino acids long. Trimming stripped 5 bases from V and 1 base from J, with 8 bases between. Assay: immunoSEQ multiplex PCR; the TCRdb copy retains only in-frame clones and omits some. The profile shows 150,000 to 200,000 clones, 89% of them singletons. This chain uses TRBV7-6 with TRBJ1-1; the D is unclear. This TCR was recovered from a man between 35 and 55 years old with acute or convalescent COVID-19. The sequenced sample was peripheral blood. The CDR3, as DNA: TGTGCCAGCAGCAAAAAGAGGAACACTGAAGCTTTCTTT. Translated, it gives CASSKKRNTEAFF.